The 14 T cell receptor beta chains below all came from one sample that was sequenced in a study of blood T cell repertoires in COVID-19. Data came from immunoSEQ multiplex PCR; TCRdb stores just in-frame clones and leaves some out. The sample consists of tens of thousands of clones, 86% of them appearing once. The sample consisted of peripheral blood. All receptors come from a man aged 80 or over with acute or convalescent COVID-19.

The chain has TRBV6-5 and TRBJ2-7; 9 nucleotides match TRBD1. V shed 0 bases, J shed 7 bases, and the junction held 10 bases outside the gene matches. The CDR3 covers 16 residues. Germline V gene sequence: CDR1 MNHEY, CDR2 SVGAGI. CDR3 sequence: CASSYSSVDRGREQYF. In DNA, the CDR3 is TGTGCCAGCAGTTACTCATCCGTGGACAGGGGTAGAGAGCAGTACTTC.

The V and J genes are TRBV14 and TRBJ1-1; 7 bases are shared with TRBD1. This CDR3 comprises 15 residues. Trimming took 1 base from V and 6 from J; bases not matched to a gene: 8. The germline V gene encodes CDR1 SGHDN and CDR2 FVKESK. The CDR3 region has the DNA TGTGCCAGCAGCCAAGCAGGGGGTCGCCTCGCTGAAGCTTTCTTT. Protein: CASSQAGGRLAEAFF.

This sequence joins TRBV15 and TRBJ1-1; 8 nucleotides match TRBD1. This CDR3 comprises 13 residues. Germline lookup yields CDR1 LNHNV and CDR2 YYDKDF (reference sequence). V was clipped by 1 base and J by 6 bases; unmatched bases: 1. The CDR3 coding sequence is TGTGCCACCAGCAGAGGGACAGGGCCTGAAGCTTTCTTT. Protein product: CATSRGTGPEAFF.

V and J are TRBV9 and TRBJ1-1, with D perhaps TRBD1 (5 bases). This CDR3 has 16 amino acids. V was shortened by 0 bases and J by 0 bases, with 12 bases between the two germline ends. Germline CDR1 and CDR2: SGDLS and YYNGEE. This CDR3 is CASSVASWGLNTEAFF. The CDR3 DNA is TGTGCCAGCAGCGTAGCTTCGTGGGGCCTGAACACTGAAGCTTTCTTT.

The V and J genes are TRBV7-2 and TRBJ1-5; 7 positions match TRBD1. After removal of 6 bases from V and 3 bases from J, the junction contained 8 bases not matched to a gene. Per the germline V gene, CDR1 is SGHTA and CDR2 is FQGNSA. The CDR3 consists of 15 residues. The CDR3 nucleotides are TGTGCCAGCAGTCGGGACAGCCACCTCAATCAGCCCCAGCATTTT. Amino acid sequence: CASSRDSHLNQPQHF. The complete variable domain, with remaining parts taken from reference TRBV7-2 and TRBJ1-5, reads GAGVSQSPSNKVTEKGKDVELRCDPISGHTALYWYRQSLGQGLEFLIYFQGNSAPDKSGLPSDRFSAERTGGSVSTLTIQRTQQEDSAVYLCASSRDSHLNQPQHFGDGTRLSIL.

The V call is TRBV6-5, the J call TRBJ2-3, with 8 bases identical to TRBD1. The CDR3 totals 15 residues. CDR1 and CDR2 from the germline V gene are MNHEY and SVGAGI. With V trimmed by 6 bases and J by 3 bases, 8 bases remained unmatched. The DNA for the CDR3 is TGTGCCAGCAGCCGACAGGGGAGAGGGACAGATACGCAGTATTTT. Translating gives CASSRQGRGTDTQYF.

V usage is TRBV14 and J usage is TRBJ1-1; D is ambiguous. Trimming left V 1 base short and J 1 base short, with 13 bases between. Per the germline V gene, CDR1 is SGHDN and CDR2 is FVKESK. This CDR3 contains 16 residues. CDR3 in amino acids: CASSQAMGRRNTEAFF. For the CDR3, the DNA is TGTGCCAGCAGCCAAGCAATGGGGAGGAGGAACACTGAAGCTTTCTTT.

This clone was seen at least ten times. The chain employs TRBV5-5 and TRBJ2-7; 7 nucleotides line up with TRBD1. Trimming at V came to 4 bases and at J to 5 bases, leaving 6 bases not matched to a gene. Germline CDR1 SGHKS, CDR2 YYEKEE (reference sequence). The CDR3 has 13 amino acids. The CDR3, as DNA: TGTGCCAGCAGCCAGACAGGGATCGACGAGCAGTACTTC. Translating gives CASSQTGIDEQYF.

The rearrangement links TRBV5-1 to TRBJ1-1, with D possibly matching TRBD1 (5 bases). The CDR3 has 14 residues. Germline loops: CDR1 SGHRS, CDR2 YFSETQ. Trimming stripped 0 bases from V and 1 base from J, with 7 bases between. The CDR3 nucleotides are TGCGCCAGCAGCTTGGACGGACAGAACACTGAAGCTTTCTTT. It codes for CASSLDGQNTEAFF.

V and J are TRBV12-5 and TRBJ2-7; D perhaps matches TRBD1 (6 bases). Germline CDR1 LGHNT, CDR2 FRNRAP. The ends were cut back, 1 base at V and 3 bases at J, with 7 bases in the middle. The CDR3 covers 13 residues. CDR3 sequence (DNA): TGTGCTAGTGGTTTGGAACAGGGCTACGAGCAGTACTTC. Its protein is CASGLEQGYEQYF.

The chain links TRBV7-2 to TRBJ2-7, with D maybe TRBD2 (7 bases). Trimming left V 3 bases short and J 4 bases short, with 16 bases between. The CDR3 extends over 15 amino acids. The germline CDR1 and CDR2 sequences are SGHTA and FQGNSA. Here the CDR3 DNA reads TGTGCCAGCAGCTTGGGGGCGGGGGCTTCATACGAGCAGTACTTC. The encoded protein is CASSLGAGASYEQYF.

About this clone: This sample includes further DNA sequences coding for the same CDR3. This chain links TRBV5-1 with TRBJ1-1; TRBD1 aligns across 8 bases. CDR1 SGHRS and CDR2 YFSETQ come from the germline V gene. CDR3 length: 15 amino acids. V dropped 0 bases and J dropped 3; count of bases not matched to a gene: 4. CDR3 residues: CASSLGTGSYTEAFF. Here the CDR3 DNA reads TGCGCCAGCAGCTTGGGGACAGGGAGTTACACTGAAGCTTTCTTT.

The V call is TRBV5-1, the J call TRBJ2-7; TRBD2 agrees at 14 bases. CDR1 is SGHRS, CDR2 YFSETQ, per germline. The CDR3 has 16 amino acids. J gave up 2 bases and V 0 bases, and 1 base lay outside the gene matches. The CDR3 DNA sequence: TGCGCCAGCAGCTTGGGACTAGCGGGGGGGCCCTACGAGCAGTACTTC. It specifies CASSLGLAGGPYEQYF.

This rearrangement joins TRBV18 to TRBJ1-1; TRBD1 might be the D (6 bases). The CDR3 runs to 16 residues. Deletions cut 5 bases from V and 0 bases from J, with 16 bases between. From germline, CDR1 is KGHSH and CDR2 LQKENI. This CDR3 reads CASSTTLNRVNTEAFF. DNA for the CDR3: TGTGCCAGCTCAACTACTCTTAACAGGGTGAACACTGAAGCTTTCTTT.